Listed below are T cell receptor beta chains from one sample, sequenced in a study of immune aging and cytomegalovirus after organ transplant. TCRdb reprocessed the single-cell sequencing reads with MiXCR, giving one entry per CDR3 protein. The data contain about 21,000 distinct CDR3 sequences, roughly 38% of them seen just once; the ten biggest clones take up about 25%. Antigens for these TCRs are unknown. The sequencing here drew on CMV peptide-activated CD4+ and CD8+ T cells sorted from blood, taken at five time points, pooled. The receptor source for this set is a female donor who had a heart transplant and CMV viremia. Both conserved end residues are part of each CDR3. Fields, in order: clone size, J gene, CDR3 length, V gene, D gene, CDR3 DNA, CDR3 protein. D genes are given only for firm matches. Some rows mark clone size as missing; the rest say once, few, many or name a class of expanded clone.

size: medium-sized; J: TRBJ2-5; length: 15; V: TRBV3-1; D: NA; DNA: TGTGCCAGCAGCCAAGAGCCAGGAGGGCAAGAGACCCAGTACTTC; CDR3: CASSQEPGGQETQYF
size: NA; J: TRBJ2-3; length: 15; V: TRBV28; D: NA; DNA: TGCGCCGGCAAGGTCCAGGGGATAGGCACAGATACGCAGTATTTT; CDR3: CAGKVQGIGTDTQYF
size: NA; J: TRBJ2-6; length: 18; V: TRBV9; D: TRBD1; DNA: TGTGCCAGCAGCCACCCACAGGGGGCAGCATCTGGGGCCAACGTCCTGACTTTC; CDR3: CASSHPQGAASGANVLTF
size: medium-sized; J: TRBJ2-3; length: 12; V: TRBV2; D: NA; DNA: TGTGCCAGCAGTGAGGGGGACCGACTGCAGTATTTT; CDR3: CASSEGDRLQYF
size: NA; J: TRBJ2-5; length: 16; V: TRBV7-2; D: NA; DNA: TGTGCCAGAAGCCAGTTTCGGCCGGGGGCCTCGGGGGGCCAGTACTTC; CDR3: CARSQFRPGASGGQYF
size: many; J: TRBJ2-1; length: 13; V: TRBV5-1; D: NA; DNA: TGCGCCAGCAGTCGGCAGGGGCGGAATGAGCAGTTCTTC; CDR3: CASSRQGRNEQFF
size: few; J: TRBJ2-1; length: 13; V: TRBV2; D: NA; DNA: TGTGCCAGCCAGGGGACAACCTACAATGAGCAGTTCTTC; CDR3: CASQGTTYNEQFF
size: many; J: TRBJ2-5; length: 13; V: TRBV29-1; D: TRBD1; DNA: TGCAGCGCTGAGGGCAGGGGGCGAGAGACCCAGTACTTC; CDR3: CSAEGRGRETQYF
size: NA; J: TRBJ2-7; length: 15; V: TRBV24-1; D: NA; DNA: TGTGCCACCAGTGATTCGACAATGGCCTTTTACGAGCAGTACTTC; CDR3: CATSDSTMAFYEQYF
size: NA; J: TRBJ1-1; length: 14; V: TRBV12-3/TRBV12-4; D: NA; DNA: TGTGCCAGCAGTTTAGTTCCGGGGTCCACTGAAGCTTTCTTT; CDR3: CASSLVPGSTEAFF
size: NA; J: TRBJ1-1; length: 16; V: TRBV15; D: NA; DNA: TGTGCCACCAGCAGATTCTCGGGCCGGCCGGGGTCTGAAGCTTTCTTT; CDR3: CATSRFSGRPGSEAFF
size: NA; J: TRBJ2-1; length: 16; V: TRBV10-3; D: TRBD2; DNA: TGTGCCATCAGTGAGGAAGGACTAGCGGCTCGTAATGAGCAGTTCTTC; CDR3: CAISEEGLAARNEQFF
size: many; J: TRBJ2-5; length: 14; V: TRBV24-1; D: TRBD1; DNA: TGTGCCACCAGCGACAGGGGGCGAGGGGAGACCCAGTACTTC; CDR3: CATSDRGRGETQYF
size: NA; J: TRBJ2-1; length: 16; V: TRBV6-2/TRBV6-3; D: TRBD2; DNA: TGTGCCAGCAGGCGTCGGACTAGCGGAGGGTACAATGAGCAGTTCTTC; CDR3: CASRRRTSGGYNEQFF
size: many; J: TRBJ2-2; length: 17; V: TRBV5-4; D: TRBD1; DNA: TGTGCCAGCAGCCCGGGGACAGCCGCCGGTGTGATCGGGGAGCTGTTTTTT; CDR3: CASSPGTAAGVIGELFF
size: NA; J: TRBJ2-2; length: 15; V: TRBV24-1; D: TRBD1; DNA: TGTGCCACCAGTGACGCCGGGACAGGGGACGGGGAGCTGTTTTTT; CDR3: CATSDAGTGDGELFF
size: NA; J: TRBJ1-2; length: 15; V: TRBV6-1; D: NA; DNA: TGTGCCAGCTGTGAAGTAAGGGGCCTAGGCCACGGCTACACCTTC; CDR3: CASCEVRGLGHGYTF
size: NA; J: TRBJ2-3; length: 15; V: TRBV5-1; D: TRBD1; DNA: TGCGCCAGCAGCTTGGTAGGGGGCTGCACAGATACGCAGTATTTT; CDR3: CASSLVGGCTDTQYF
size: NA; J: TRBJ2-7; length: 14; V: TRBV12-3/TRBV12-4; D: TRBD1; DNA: TGTGCCAGCAGTCCGCGGACAGGGGGATACGAGCAGTACTTC; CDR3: CASSPRTGGYEQYF
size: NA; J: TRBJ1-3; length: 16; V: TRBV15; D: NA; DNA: TGTGCCACCAGTTTTTTTTTCAGGAGCTCTGGAAACACCATATATTTT; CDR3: CATSFFFRSSGNTIYF
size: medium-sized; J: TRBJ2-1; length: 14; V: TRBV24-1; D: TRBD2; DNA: TGTGCCACCGGGCAAGCTAGCGGGAGAGATGAGCAGTTCTTC; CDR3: CATGQASGRDEQFF
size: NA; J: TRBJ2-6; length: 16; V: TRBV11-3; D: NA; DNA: TGTGCCAGCAGCTTTGGGTTTTTCTCTGGGGCCAACGTCCCGACTTTC; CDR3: CASSFGFFSGANVPTF
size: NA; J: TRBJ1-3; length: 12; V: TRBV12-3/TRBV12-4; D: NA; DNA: TGTGCCAGCAGCGGCCCCAGAAACACCATATATTTT; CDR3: CASSGPRNTIYF
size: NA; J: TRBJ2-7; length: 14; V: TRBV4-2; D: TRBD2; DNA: TGTGCCAGCAGCCAAGGCCTAGCGGGCTACGAGCAGTACTTC; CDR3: CASSQGLAGYEQYF
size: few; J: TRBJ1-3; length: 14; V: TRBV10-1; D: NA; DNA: TGCGCCAGCAGTGTACGGCGAGCTGGAAACACCATATATTTC; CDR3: CASSVRRAGNTIYF
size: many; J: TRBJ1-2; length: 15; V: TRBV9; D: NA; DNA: TGTGCCAGCAGCGTAGATGGGGGGCTAGGCTATGGCTACACCTTC; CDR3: CASSVDGGLGYGYTF
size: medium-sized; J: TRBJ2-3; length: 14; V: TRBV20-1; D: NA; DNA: TGCAGTGCTAGAGATATTCAGGGTAGGGATACGCAGTATTTT; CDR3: CSARDIQGRDTQYF
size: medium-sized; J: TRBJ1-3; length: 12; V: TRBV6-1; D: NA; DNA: TGTGCCAGCAGTGAACGGGGTGACACCATATATTTT; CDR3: CASSERGDTIYF
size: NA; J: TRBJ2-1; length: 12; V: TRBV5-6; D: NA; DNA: TGTGCCAGCAGCGTTGGGGGCGATGAGCAGTTCTTC; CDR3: CASSVGGDEQFF
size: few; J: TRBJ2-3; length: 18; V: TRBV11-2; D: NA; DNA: TGTGCCAGCAGCTTATCCCCCTCTCGTGTAGTAAGCACAGATACGCAGTATTTT; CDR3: CASSLSPSRVVSTDTQYF
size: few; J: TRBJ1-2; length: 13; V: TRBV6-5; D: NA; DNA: TGTGCCAGCAGTTACTCGGGGCTCGATGGCTACACCTTC; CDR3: CASSYSGLDGYTF
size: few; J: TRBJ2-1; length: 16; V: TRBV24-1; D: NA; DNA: TGTGCCACCAGTGACCCGTCCCCAACCAACTACAATGAGCAGTTCTTC; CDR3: CATSDPSPTNYNEQFF
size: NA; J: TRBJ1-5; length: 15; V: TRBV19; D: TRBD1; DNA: TGTGCCAGCGTACCGGGACAGGGCAGTTATCAGCCCCAGCATTTT; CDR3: CASVPGQGSYQPQHF
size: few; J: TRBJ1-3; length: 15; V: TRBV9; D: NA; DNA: TGTGCTAACAGCGTTACAGGAAACTCTGGAAACACCATATATTTT; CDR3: CANSVTGNSGNTIYF
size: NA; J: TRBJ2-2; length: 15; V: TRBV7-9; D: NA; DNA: TGTGCCAGCAGCTCCGGACAGACCAACACCGGGGAGCTGTTTTTT; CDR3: CASSSGQTNTGELFF
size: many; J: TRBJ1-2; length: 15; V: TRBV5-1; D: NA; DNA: TGCGCCAGCAGCTTGATACAGGGAGCTAACTATGGCTACACCTTC; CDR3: CASSLIQGANYGYTF
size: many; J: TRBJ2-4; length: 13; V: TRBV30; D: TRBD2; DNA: TGTGCCTGGAGTTTAGGACTAGCGGACATTCAGTACTTC; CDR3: CAWSLGLADIQYF
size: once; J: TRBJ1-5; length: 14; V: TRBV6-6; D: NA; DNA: TGTGCCAGCAGTTCAGGACGGGAGAATCAGTCCCAGCATTTT; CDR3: CASSSGRENQSQHF
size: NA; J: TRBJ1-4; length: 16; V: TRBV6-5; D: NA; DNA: TGTGCCAGCAGCCTAGGGGCCAACGGAGCTAATGAAAAACTGTTCTTT; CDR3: CASSLGANGANEKLFF
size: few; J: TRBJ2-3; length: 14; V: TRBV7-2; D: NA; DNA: TGTGCCAGCAGCTTAGATGGGGGCACAGATACGCAGTATTTT; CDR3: CASSLDGGTDTQYF
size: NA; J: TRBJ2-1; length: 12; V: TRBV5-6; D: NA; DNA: TGTGCCAGCAGCTTGAAATACAATGAGCAGTTCTTC; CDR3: CASSLKYNEQFF
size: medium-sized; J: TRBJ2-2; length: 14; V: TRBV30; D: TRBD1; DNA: TGTGCCTGGGCCACAGGGGTGAACACCGGGGAGCTGTTTTTT; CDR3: CAWATGVNTGELFF
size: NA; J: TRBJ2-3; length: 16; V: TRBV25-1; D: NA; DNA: TGTGCCAGCAGTGATTCCCGCTTAACCCCTGGGGATACGCAGTATTTT; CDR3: CASSDSRLTPGDTQYF
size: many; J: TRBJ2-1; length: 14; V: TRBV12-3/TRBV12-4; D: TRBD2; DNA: TGTGCCAGCAGCCGCGCTAGCGGCTACAATGAGCAGTTCTTC; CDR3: CASSRASGYNEQFF
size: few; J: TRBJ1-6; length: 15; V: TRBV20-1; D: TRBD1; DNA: TGCAGTGCTAGAGATCCGGGACAGGGGGCCTCACCCCTCCACTTT; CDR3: CSARDPGQGASPLHF
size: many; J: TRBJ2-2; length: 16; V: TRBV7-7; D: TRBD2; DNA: TGTGCCAGCAGCTTAATCGCTAGCGGGAACACCGGGGAGCTGTTTTTT; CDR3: CASSLIASGNTGELFF
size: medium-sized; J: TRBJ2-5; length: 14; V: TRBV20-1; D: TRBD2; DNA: TGCAGTGCTGGCGGCGGGAGGGCCTTGGAGACCCAGTACTTC; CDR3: CSAGGGRALETQYF
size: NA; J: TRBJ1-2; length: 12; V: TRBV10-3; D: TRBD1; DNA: TGTGCCACCGGGGGACAGGACTATGGCTACACCTTC; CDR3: CATGGQDYGYTF
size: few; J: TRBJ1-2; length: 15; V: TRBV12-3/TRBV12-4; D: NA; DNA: TGTGCCAGCAGTTTAGCGCTAAGTATGGGATCGGGCTACACCTTC; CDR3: CASSLALSMGSGYTF
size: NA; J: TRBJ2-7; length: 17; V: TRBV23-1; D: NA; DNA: TGCGCCAGCAGTCAGGCCATCCAGGGCGAGAAGTCCCACGAGCAGTACTTC; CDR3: CASSQAIQGEKSHEQYF
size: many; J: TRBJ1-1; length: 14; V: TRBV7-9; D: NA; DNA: TGTGCCAGCAGCTTGCAAGGTGCGAACACTGAAGCTTTCTTT; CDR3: CASSLQGANTEAFF
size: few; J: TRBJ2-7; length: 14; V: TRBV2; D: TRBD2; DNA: TGTGCCAGCAGTGGGACGGCGGGAGTTTCCGAGCAGTACTTC; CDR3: CASSGTAGVSEQYF